The rows below give T cell receptor beta chains drawn from one sample of a study of T cell repertoires in cytomegalovirus infection. The antigens for these receptors are not known. TCRdb reprocessed the reads via MiXCR and lists one record per CDR3 protein. The sample consists of approximately 910,000 distinct CDR3 sequences, 31% of them appearing once. The sequenced sample was cultured CD8+ T cells from PBMCs, obtained from culture after CMV antigen stimulation. Receptor source: a human donor in good health (CMV status not recorded). Some clones in this sample may be carry-over from other donors' samples. The CDR3 runs from the conserved cysteine through the conserved F or W. A D gene is named only where the DNA matches it firmly. Rows may omit the clone size; those that give it use once, few, many or a size class.

>TRBV3-1|NA|NA|TRBJ2-7
CASSHDSRYEQYF
TGTGCCAGCAGCCATGACAGCCGGTACGAGCAGTACTTC
>TRBV5-5|NA|NA|TRBJ2-1
CASSRSTERSYNEQFF
TGTGCCAGCAGCCGATCGACGGAGAGATCCTACAATGAGCAGTTCTTC
>TRBV9|NA|NA|TRBJ1-1
CASSVGLGKEAFF
TGTGCCAGCAGCGTAGGACTGGGGAAGGAAGCTTTCTTT
>TRBV3-1|NA|once|TRBJ2-5
CASSEGRPGTQYF
TGTGCCAGCAGCGAAGGACGCCCCGGGACCCAGTACTTC
>TRBV4-3|NA|NA|TRBJ2-1
CASSQGANQFF
TGCGCCAGCAGCCAAGGTGCCAATCAGTTCTTC
>TRBV24-1|NA|NA|TRBJ1-4
CATSDATATNEKLFF
TGTGCCACCAGTGATGCCACCGCAACTAATGAAAAACTGTTTTTT
>TRBV5-1|NA|NA|TRBJ2-1
CASQGAGDEQFF
TGCGCCAGCCAGGGGGCGGGGGATGAGCAGTTCTTC
>TRBV12-3/TRBV12-4|NA|few|TRBJ1-1
CASRDDLELSSLWDTEAFF
TGTGCCAGCAGAGACGATTTGGAGTTGTCAAGTTTATGGGACACTGAAGCTTTCTTT
>TRBV27|TRBD2|NA|TRBJ2-5
CASSGTGTSGGTETQYF
TGTGCCAGCAGTGGGACGGGGACTAGCGGGGGTACTGAGACCCAGTACTTC
>TRBV12-3/TRBV12-4|NA|NA|TRBJ2-2
CASSLESGRGTGELFF
TGTGCCAGCAGTTTAGAAAGCGGTCGCGGCACCGGGGAGCTGTTTTTT
>TRBV7-2|TRBD2|few|TRBJ2-7
CASSLETSPSYEQYF
TGTGCCAGCAGCTTAGAGACTAGCCCTTCCTACGAGCAGTACTTC
>TRBV23-1|NA|once|TRBJ2-7
CASSQSSGPPRYEQYF
TGCGCCAGCAGTCAATCGTCCGGGCCCCCGCGGTACGAGCAGTACTTC
>TRBV29-1|TRBD1|few|TRBJ1-4
CSVGTRPTGELFF
TGCAGCGTCGGCACGCGGCCAACAGGGGAACTGTTTTTT
>TRBV28|NA|once|TRBJ1-2
CASSLNPQGYSLNYGYTF
TGTGCCAGCAGTTTGAATCCCCAGGGGTATAGCCTAAACTATGGCTACACCTTC
>TRBV7-3|NA|NA|TRBJ2-2
CASSPAGQYTGELFF
TGTGCCAGCAGCCCGGCCGGACAGTACACCGGGGAGCTGTTTTTT
>TRBV19|NA|NA|TRBJ2-1
CASSIPGSNNNEQFF
TGTGCCAGTAGTATACCCGGGAGTAACAACAATGAGCAGTTCTTC
>TRBV28|NA|few|TRBJ2-3
CASSPSWLASTDTQYF
TGTGCCAGCAGTCCCTCGTGGCTAGCAAGCACAGATACGCAGTATTTT
>TRBV6-1|TRBD1|few|TRBJ2-7
CASSEYGDRTAYEQYF
TGTGCCAGCAGTGAATATGGGGACAGAACCGCCTACGAGCAGTACTTC